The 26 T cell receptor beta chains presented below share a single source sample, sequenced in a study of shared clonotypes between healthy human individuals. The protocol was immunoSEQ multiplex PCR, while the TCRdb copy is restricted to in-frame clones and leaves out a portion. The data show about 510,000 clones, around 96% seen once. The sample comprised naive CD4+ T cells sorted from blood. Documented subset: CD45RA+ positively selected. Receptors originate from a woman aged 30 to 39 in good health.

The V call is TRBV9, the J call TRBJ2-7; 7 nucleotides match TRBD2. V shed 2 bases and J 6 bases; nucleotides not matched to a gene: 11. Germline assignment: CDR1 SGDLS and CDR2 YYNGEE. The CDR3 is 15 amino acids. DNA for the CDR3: TGTGCCAGCAGCGTGGGTAGAGGGTCGGGGGGCGAGCAGTACTTC. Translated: CASSVGRGSGGEQYF.

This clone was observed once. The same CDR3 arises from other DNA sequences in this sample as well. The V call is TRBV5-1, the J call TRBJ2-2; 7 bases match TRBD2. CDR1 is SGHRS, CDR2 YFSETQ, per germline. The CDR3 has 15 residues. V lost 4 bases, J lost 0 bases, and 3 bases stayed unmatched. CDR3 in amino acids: CASSPGLTNTGELFF. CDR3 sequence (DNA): TGCGCCAGCAGCCCGGGACTAACGAACACCGGGGAGCTGTTTTTT.

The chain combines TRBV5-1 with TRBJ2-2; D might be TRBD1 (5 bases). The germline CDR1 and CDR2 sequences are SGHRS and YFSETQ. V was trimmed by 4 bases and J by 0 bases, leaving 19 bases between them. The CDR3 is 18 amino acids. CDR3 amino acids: CASSQGPTQVSNTGELFF. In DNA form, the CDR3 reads TGCGCCAGCAGCCAAGGGCCCACACAGGTCTCGAACACCGGGGAGCTGTTTTTT.

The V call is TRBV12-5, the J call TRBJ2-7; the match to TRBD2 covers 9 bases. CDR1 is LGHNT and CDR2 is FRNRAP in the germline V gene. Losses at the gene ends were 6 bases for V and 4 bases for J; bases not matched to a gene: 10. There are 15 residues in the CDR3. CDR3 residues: CASGIPPAGGYEQYF. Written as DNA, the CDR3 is TGTGCTAGTGGCATCCCCCCAGCGGGAGGTTACGAGCAGTACTTC.

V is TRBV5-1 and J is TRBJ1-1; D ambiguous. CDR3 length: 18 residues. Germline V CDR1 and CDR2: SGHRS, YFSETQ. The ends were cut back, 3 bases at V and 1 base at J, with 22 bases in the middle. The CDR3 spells CASSSGYITGRGNTEAFF. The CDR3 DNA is TGCGCCAGCAGCTCGGGATACATAACCGGACGGGGGAACACTGAAGCTTTCTTT.

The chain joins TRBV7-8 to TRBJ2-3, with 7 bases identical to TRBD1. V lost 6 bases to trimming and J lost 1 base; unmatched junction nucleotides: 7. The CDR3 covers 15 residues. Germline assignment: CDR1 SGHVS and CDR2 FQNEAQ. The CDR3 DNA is TGTGCCAGCAGGCTTTACAGGGGTGGCACAGATACGCAGTATTTT. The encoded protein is CASRLYRGGTDTQYF.

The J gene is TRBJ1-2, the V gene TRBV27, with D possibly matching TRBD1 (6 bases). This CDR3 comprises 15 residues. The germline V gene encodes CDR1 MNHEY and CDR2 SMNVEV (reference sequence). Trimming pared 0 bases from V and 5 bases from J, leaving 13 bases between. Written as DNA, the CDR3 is TGTGCCAGCAGTTTATCGCCGGGGGCGGAGTATGGCTACACCTTC. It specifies CASSLSPGAEYGYTF.

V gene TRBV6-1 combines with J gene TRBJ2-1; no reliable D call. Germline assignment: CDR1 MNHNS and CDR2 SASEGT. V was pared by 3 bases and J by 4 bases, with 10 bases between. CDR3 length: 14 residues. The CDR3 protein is CASSDLPQYNEQFF. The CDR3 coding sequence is TGTGCCAGCAGTGACTTGCCTCAGTACAATGAGCAGTTCTTC.

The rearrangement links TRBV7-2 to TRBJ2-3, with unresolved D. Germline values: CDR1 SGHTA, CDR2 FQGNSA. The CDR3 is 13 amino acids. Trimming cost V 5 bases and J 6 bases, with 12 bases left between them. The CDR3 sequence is CASSTLGLDTQYF. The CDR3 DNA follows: TGTGCCAGCAGCACCCTAGGTTTGGATACGCAGTATTTT.

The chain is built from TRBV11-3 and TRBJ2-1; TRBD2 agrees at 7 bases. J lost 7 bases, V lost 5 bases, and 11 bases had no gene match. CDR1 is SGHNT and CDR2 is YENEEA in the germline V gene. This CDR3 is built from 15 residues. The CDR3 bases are TGTGCCAGCAGCGCTGGGACGGGGGGTTGGAATGAGCAGTTCTTC. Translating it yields CASSAGTGGWNEQFF.

CDR3 in amino acids: CASSLGPQSSYNEQFF. The CDR3 nucleotides read TGCGCCAGCAGCCTGGGGCCGCAGAGCTCCTACAATGAGCAGTTCTTC. The rearrangement uses TRBV5-1 and TRBJ2-1; D might be TRBD1 (5 bases). Trimming pared 4 bases from V and 0 bases from J, leaving 14 bases between. The CDR3 loop spans 16 amino acids. CDR1 is SGHRS, CDR2 YFSETQ, per germline.

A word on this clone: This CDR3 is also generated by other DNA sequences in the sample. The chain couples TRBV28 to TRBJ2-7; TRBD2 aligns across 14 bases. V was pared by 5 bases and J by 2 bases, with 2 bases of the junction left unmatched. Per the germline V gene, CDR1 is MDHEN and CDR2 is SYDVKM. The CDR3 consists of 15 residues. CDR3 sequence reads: CASSPGLAGAYEQYF. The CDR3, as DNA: TGTGCCAGCAGTCCGGGACTAGCGGGGGCCTACGAGCAGTACTTC.

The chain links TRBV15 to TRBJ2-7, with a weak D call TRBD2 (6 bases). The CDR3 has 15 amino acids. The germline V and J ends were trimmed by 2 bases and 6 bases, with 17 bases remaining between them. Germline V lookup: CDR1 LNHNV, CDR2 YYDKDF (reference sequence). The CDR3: CATSRFGGTVGEQYF. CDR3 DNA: TGTGCCACCAGCAGATTCGGGGGAACCGTCGGCGAGCAGTACTTC.

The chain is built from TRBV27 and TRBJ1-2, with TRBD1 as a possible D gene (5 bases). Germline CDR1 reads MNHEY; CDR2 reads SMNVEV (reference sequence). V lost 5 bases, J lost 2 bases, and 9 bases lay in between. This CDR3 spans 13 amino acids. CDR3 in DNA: TGTGCCAGCAGTAAGACAGAAAACTATGGCTACACCTTC. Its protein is CASSKTENYGYTF.

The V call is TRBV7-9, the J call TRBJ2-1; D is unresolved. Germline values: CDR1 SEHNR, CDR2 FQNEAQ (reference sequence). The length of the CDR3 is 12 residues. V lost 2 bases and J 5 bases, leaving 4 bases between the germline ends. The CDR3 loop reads CASSLLNNEQFF. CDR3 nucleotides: TGTGCCAGCAGCTTACTGAACAATGAGCAGTTCTTC.

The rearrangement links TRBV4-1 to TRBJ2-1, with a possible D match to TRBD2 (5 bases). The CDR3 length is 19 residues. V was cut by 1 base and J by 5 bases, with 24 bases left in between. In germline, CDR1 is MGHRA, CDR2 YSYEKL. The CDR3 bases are TGCGCCAGCAGCCAAGCTTTATCGTCAGTCGGGATCGGTGACAATGAGCAGTTCTTC. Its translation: CASSQALSSVGIGDNEQFF.

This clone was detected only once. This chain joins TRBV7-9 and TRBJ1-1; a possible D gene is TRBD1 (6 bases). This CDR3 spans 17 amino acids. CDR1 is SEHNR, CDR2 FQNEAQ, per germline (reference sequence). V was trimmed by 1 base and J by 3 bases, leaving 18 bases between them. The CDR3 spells CASSLGVDSDSDTEAFF. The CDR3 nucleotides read TGTGCCAGCAGCTTAGGGGTGGACAGCGATTCTGACACTGAAGCTTTCTTT.

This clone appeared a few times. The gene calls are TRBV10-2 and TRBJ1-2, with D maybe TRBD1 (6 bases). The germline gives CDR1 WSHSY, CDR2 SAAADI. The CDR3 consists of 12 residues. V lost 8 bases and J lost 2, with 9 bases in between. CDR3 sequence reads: CASGTGNYGYTF. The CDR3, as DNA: TGCGCCAGCGGCACAGGGAACTATGGCTACACCTTC.

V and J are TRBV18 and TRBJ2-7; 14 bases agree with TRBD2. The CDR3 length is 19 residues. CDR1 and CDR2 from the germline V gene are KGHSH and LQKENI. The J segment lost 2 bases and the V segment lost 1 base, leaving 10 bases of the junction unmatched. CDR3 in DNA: TGTGCCAGCTCACCACAGGGACTAGCGGGAGAAGGGGTAACCTACGAGCAGTACTTC. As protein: CASSPQGLAGEGVTYEQYF.

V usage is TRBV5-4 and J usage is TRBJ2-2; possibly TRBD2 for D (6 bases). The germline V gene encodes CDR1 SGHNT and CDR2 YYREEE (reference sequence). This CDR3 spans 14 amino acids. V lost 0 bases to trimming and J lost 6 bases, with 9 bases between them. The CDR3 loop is CASSLVGGPGELFF. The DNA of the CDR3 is TGTGCCAGCAGCTTGGTGGGGGGACCCGGGGAGCTGTTTTTT.

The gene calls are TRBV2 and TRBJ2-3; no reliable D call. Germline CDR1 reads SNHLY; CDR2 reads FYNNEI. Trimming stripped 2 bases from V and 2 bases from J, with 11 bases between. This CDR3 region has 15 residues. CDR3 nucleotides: TGTGCCAGCAGTGAAACCCACGGAAACACAGATACGCAGTATTTT. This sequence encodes CASSETHGNTDTQYF.

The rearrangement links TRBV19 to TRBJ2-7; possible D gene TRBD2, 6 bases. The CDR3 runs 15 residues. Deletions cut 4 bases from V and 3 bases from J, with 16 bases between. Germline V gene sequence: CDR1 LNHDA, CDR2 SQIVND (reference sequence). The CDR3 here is CASSTLGGTDYEQYF. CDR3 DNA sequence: TGTGCCAGTAGTACCCTCGGGGGAACGGACTACGAGCAGTACTTC. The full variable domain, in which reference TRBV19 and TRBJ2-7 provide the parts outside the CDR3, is DGGITQSPKYLFRKEGQNVTLSCEQNLNHDAMYWYRQDPGQGLRLIYYSQIVNDFQKGDIAEGYSVSREKKESFPLTVTSAQKNPTAFYLCASSTLGGTDYEQYFGPGTRLTVT.

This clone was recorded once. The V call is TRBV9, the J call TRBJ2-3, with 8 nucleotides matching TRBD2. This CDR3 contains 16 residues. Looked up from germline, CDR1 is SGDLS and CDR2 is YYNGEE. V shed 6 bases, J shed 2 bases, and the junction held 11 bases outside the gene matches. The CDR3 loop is CASTKVAGLNTDTQYF. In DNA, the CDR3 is TGTGCCAGCACAAAAGTAGCGGGGCTAAACACAGATACGCAGTATTTT.

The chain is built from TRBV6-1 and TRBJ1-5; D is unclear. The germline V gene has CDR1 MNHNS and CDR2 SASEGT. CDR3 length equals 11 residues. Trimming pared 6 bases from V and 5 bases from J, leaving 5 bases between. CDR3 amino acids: CASRAHQPQHF. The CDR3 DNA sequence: TGTGCCAGCAGGGCACATCAGCCCCAGCATTTT.

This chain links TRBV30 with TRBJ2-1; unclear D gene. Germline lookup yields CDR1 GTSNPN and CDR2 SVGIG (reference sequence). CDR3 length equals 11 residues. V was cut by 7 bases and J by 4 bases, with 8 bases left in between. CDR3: CAYLMYNEQFF. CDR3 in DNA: TGTGCCTATCTCATGTACAATGAGCAGTTCTTC.

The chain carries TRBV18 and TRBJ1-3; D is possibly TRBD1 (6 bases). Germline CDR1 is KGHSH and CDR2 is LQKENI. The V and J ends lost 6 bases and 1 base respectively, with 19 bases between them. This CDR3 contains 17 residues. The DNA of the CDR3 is TGTGCCAGCTCCCACGACATGGGGGCCAGGTCTGGAAACACCATATATTTT. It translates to CASSHDMGARSGNTIYF. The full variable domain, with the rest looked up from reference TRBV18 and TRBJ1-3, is NAGVMQNPRHLVRRRGQEARLRCSPMKGHSHVYWYRQLPEEGLKFMVYLQKENIIDESGMPKERFSAEFPKEGPSILRIQQVVRGDSAAYFCASSHDMGARSGNTIYFGEGSWLTVV.